This entry describes one T cell receptor beta chain. Each CDR3 protein gets one entry after TCRdb re-called the RT-PCR reads with MiXCR. This table holds hundreds of thousands of distinct CDR3 sequences, more than 15% found once. The data derive from a study of patients and donors after allogeneic stem cell transplantation. This receptor was taken from a human donor who was either an allogeneic HSCT recipient or a stem cell or donor lymphocyte infusion donor (not recorded which). It is not recorded whose cells these are; they may come from a transplant donor. The sample was blood, either unsorted or a sorted T cell fraction (not recorded which).

CDR3 bases: TGCGCCAGCAGCTTGACAGGGGGCCGTGCCGGGGAGCTGTTTTTT. Protein: CASSLTGGRAGELFF. This chain joins TRBV5-1 and TRBJ2-2; 9 nucleotides align to TRBD1. Germline-derived CDR1 and CDR2 are SGHRS and YFSETQ. The CDR3 runs 15 residues. V gave up 1 base and J gave up 6 bases; unmatched junction bases: 4.